The clone carrying this TCR beta chain came up a few times. In terms of age and location, participants ranged from roughly 18 to 90 years and lived in under 30 US areas. Assignment of participants to cohorts was predicated upon participant-reported clinical history. The data derive from a study of blood T cell repertoires in COVID-19. Overall study: The origin of the acute and convalescent COVID-19 samples was the United States, Italy and Spain.

CDR1 and CDR2 from the germline V gene are SNHLY and FYNNEI. V dropped 7 bases and J dropped 6 bases, with 9 bases sitting between them. This CDR3 is 12 amino acids long. The authors' processing: Estimated nucleated cell counts came from reference gene primer amplification. Sequencing used immunoSEQ multiplex PCR; TCRdb keeps in-frame clones, though not all of them. The V and J calls and clone size were taken over from that table, and D and trimming were inferred from the DNA. The data show roughly 220,000 clones, approximately 92% seen once. The TCR sequence derives from a woman aged 18-29 years in a cohort exposed to, infected with or recovered from COVID-19 (not recorded which). The J gene is TRBJ2-2, the V gene TRBV2; the D is unclear. The sample consisted of PBMCs or T cells enriched from blood (not recorded which). The CDR3 loop reads CASTSVSGELFF. In DNA form, the CDR3 reads TGTGCCAGCACCTCCGTCTCCGGGGAGCTGTTTTTT.